A single sample is the source of the 10 T cell receptor beta chains below, sequenced in a study of regulatory T cells in long-lasting Graves disease. As for time point: newly diagnosed GD, antithyroid drugs for less than 3 months. TCR sequences were obtained from RNA taken from PBMCs. Relying on iRepertoire HTBI primers and Arm-PCR of CDR3 regions, the team built TCR beta libraries. TCRdb re-analysed the multiplex PCR reads in MiXCR, keeping a single row per CDR3 protein. Of around 500,000 distinct CDR3 sequences listed, approximately 12% were seen once; the top ten hold almost 9%. This sample also appeared in a second study, on T cells in Graves' hyperthyroidism and ophthalmopathy.

Sequenced material: peripheral blood mononuclear cells (PBMCs), taken at new diagnosis, from a patient treated with antithyroid drugs. These receptors all stem from a woman in her twenties or thirties with Graves disease.

This clonotype was counted ten times or more. This chain joins TRBV20-1 and TRBJ2-3; D ambiguous. The CDR3 loop spans 14 amino acids. Trimming removed 1 base from V and 2 bases from J, with 10 bases in between. Looked up from germline, CDR1 is DFQATT and CDR2 is SNEGSKA (reference sequence). Written as DNA, the CDR3 is TGCAGTGCTAGAGCAGTGGGTTACACAGATACGCAGTATTTT. Amino acids: CSARAVGYTDTQYF.

This clonotype was counted at least ten times. The gene calls are TRBV9 and TRBJ1-3; D is unclear. This CDR3 contains 14 residues. Germline V CDR1 and CDR2: SGDLS, YYNGEE. Trimming shortened V by 0 bases and J by 0 bases, and 4 bases separated the two germline ends. The CDR3: CASSVVSSGNTIYF. In DNA form, the CDR3 reads TGTGCCAGCAGCGTAGTGTCCTCTGGAAACACCATATATTTT.

This clonotype appeared a few times. The V gene is TRBV7-2, the J gene TRBJ1-5, with D hard to call. With 4 bases removed from V and 3 bases from J, the gap between germline ends came to 13 bases. Germline V lookup: CDR1 SGHTA, CDR2 FQGNSA. The CDR3 totals 15 residues. The CDR3 nucleotides are TGTGCCAGCAGCTCGAGTAGCAGGTACAATCAGCCCCAGCATTTT. Protein: CASSSSSRYNQPQHF. The whole variable domain, remainder taken from reference TRBV7-2 and TRBJ1-5, is GAGVSQSPSNKVTEKGKDVELRCDPISGHTALYWYRQSLGQGLEFLIYFQGNSAPDKSGLPSDRFSAERTGGSVSTLTIQRTQQEDSAVYLCASSSSSRYNQPQHFGDGTRLSIL.

V gene TRBV15 combines with J gene TRBJ2-1; D is possibly TRBD1 or TRBD2 (6 bases each). The germline V gene encodes CDR1 LNHNV and CDR2 YYDKDF (reference sequence). Trimming left V 0 bases short and J 13 bases short, with 10 bases between. CDR3 size: 12 residues. The DNA of the CDR3 is TGTGCCACCAGCAGAGATCGGGGGCACCAGTTCTTC. This gives the protein CATSRDRGHQFF.

Only a few counts were recorded for this clonotype. The chain recombines TRBV5-4 with TRBJ2-5; 11 positions agree with TRBD2. The J call may be wrong; the DNA end is better matched by TRBJ2-1. Germline V CDR1 and CDR2: SGHNT, YYREEE (reference sequence). CDR3 length: 14 residues. The CDR3 coding sequence is TGTGCCAGCAGCTTACGACTAGCGGGACGTGAGCAGTTCTTC. Its translation: CASSLRLAGREQFF.

The J gene is TRBJ1-4, the V gene TRBV11-2, with D hard to call. Germline V lookup: CDR1 SGHAT, CDR2 FQNNGV. V lost 5 bases to trimming and J lost 4 bases, with 5 bases between them. The CDR3 loop spans 12 amino acids. The CDR3 DNA reads TGTGCCAGCAGCGTCTATAATGAAAAACTGTTTTTT. This translates into CASSVYNEKLFF.

The chain recombines TRBV9 with TRBJ2-1, with D perhaps TRBD2 (6 bases). This CDR3 contains 16 residues. Trimming removed 4 bases at V and 4 bases at J, with 18 bases between. Germline V lookup: CDR1 SGDLS, CDR2 YYNGEE. The CDR3 here is CASSSRGREGYNEQFF. In nucleotides, the CDR3 is TGTGCCAGCAGCTCTAGAGGGCGGGAAGGGTACAATGAGCAGTTCTTC.

This clonotype was detected only once. The junction shows a germline mismatch at one end, possibly a read error. The V and J genes are TRBV5-6 and TRBJ2-7; no reliable D call. Germline V gene lookup returns CDR1 SGHDT and CDR2 YYEEEE. CDR3 size: 12 residues. Here the CDR3 reads CVSSLASYEQYF. The CDR3 region has the DNA TGTGTCAGCAGCTTGGCCAGCTACGAGCAGTACTTC. The full variable domain, in which reference TRBV5-6 and TRBJ2-7 provide the parts outside the CDR3, is DAGVTQSPTHLIKTRGQQVTLRCSPKSGHDTVSWYQQALGQGPQFIFQYYEEEERQRGNFPDRFSGHQFPNYSSELNVNALLLGDSALYLCVSSLASYEQYFGPGTRLTVT.

This rearrangement joins TRBV24-1 to TRBJ2-1; possibly TRBD2 for D (6 bases). Trimming took off 6 bases at V and 9 bases at J, with 20 bases between the two ends. The germline V gene encodes CDR1 KGHDR and CDR2 SFDVKD. The CDR3 runs 15 residues. CDR3 nucleotides: TGTGCCACCAGTAAGCCGGGAGCCTTCCGGGGTGAGCAGTTCTTC. Translation gives CATSKPGAFRGEQFF.

The chain recombines TRBV18 with TRBJ1-2; D gene ambiguous. The CDR3 has 15 amino acids. The V gene lost 2 bases and the J gene lost 8 bases, with 18 bases spanning the gap. Germline lookup yields CDR1 KGHSH and CDR2 LQKENI. Written as DNA, the CDR3 is TGTGCCAGCTCACCAGATGAGACCTTGTCTGGGGGCTACACCTTC. Translating it yields CASSPDETLSGGYTF.